A single sample is the source of the 20 T cell receptor beta chains below, sequenced in a study of blood T cell repertoires in COVID-19. Method: immunoSEQ multiplex PCR; TCRdb's copy keeps in-frame clones and lacks some. This sample yields 100,000 or so clones, of which roughly nine tenths are seen a single time; 0.97% belongs to the top ten. Sequenced: peripheral blood. These receptors were obtained from a man between 60 and 75 years old with acute or convalescent COVID-19.

This chain uses TRBV29-1 with TRBJ1-5; a weak D match, TRBD1 (6 bases). The CDR3 runs to 13 residues. V lost 5 bases and J lost 2, with 10 bases in between. Looked up from germline, CDR1 is SQVTM and CDR2 is ANQGSEA. Written as DNA, the CDR3 is TGCAGCGTTCGACAGGCTGGCAATCAGCCCCAGCATTTT. This encodes CSVRQAGNQPQHF.

The chain links TRBV6-5 to TRBJ2-3; 9 bases align to TRBD1. The V gene end was trimmed by 6 bases and the J gene end by 8 bases; junction bases not matched to a gene: 6. CDR1 MNHEY and CDR2 SVGAGI come from the germline V gene. The CDR3 covers 13 residues. The CDR3 sequence: CASRNQDRGTQYF. CDR3 sequence (DNA): TGTGCCAGCAGGAATCAGGACAGGGGTACGCAGTATTTT.

Only one count was recorded for this clone. The chain employs TRBV11-2 and TRBJ1-1; no reliable D call. Germline values: CDR1 SGHAT, CDR2 FQNNGV. Trimming removed 2 bases at V and 0 bases at J, with 7 bases between. The CDR3 contains 14 residues. Here the CDR3 reads CASSLWQLNTEAFF. CDR3 coding DNA: TGTGCCAGCAGCTTATGGCAGTTGAACACTGAAGCTTTCTTT.

The chain combines TRBV20-1 with TRBJ2-5; D call uncertain. Germline CDR1 reads DFQATT; CDR2 reads SNEGSKA (reference sequence). This CDR3 contains 11 residues. The V and J ends lost 1 base and 5 bases respectively, with 5 bases between them. The CDR3 DNA is TGCAGTGCTAGAGGAGAGGAGACCCAGTACTTC. Its protein is CSARGEETQYF.

V is TRBV4-1 and J is TRBJ1-2; D unclear. V was shortened by 4 bases and J by 1 base, with 13 bases between the two germline ends. In germline, CDR1 is MGHRA, CDR2 YSYEKL. The CDR3 has 15 amino acids. The CDR3 sequence: CASSLGRRYNYGYTF. The DNA for the CDR3 is TGCGCCAGCAGCCTTGGGAGACGGTATAACTATGGCTACACCTTC.

V and J are TRBV7-3 and TRBJ2-2; tentatively, D is TRBD2 (6 bases). Germline CDR1 reads SGHTA; CDR2 reads FQGTGA. Trimming shortened V by 4 bases and J by 7 bases, and 10 bases separated the two germline ends. The CDR3 covers 13 residues. The CDR3 DNA sequence: TGTGCCAGCAGCTCCCTAGCGATCGGGGAGCTGTTTTTT. It specifies CASSSLAIGELFF.

V gene TRBV29-1 combines with J gene TRBJ1-1; 8 positions agree with TRBD1. Germline CDR1 and CDR2: SQVTM and ANQGSEA. The CDR3 has 13 amino acids. Trimming took 7 bases from V and 4 from J; bases not matched to a gene: 8. The CDR3 sequence: CSANRGRGTEAFF. The CDR3 nucleotides are TGCAGCGCCAACAGGGGGAGAGGCACTGAAGCTTTCTTT.

The J gene is TRBJ1-2, the V gene TRBV13; D unclear. CDR1 and CDR2 from the germline V gene are PRHDT and FYEKMQ (reference sequence). V lost 2 bases and J 3 bases, leaving 4 bases between the germline ends. This CDR3 spans 12 amino acids. The CDR3 coding sequence is TGTGCCAGCAGCTTAACAGACTATGGCTACACCTTC. Protein: CASSLTDYGYTF.

The V call is TRBV5-6, the J call TRBJ1-1; D might be TRBD1 (6 bases). V gave up 3 bases and J gave up 7 bases, with 10 bases separating them. Looked up from germline, CDR1 is SGHDT and CDR2 is YYEEEE. The length of the CDR3 is 12 residues. For the CDR3, the DNA is TGTGCCAGCAGCTCTGGACAGAATGAAGCTTTCTTT. Translating gives CASSSGQNEAFF.

The chain joins TRBV6-5 to TRBJ2-3, with D perhaps TRBD1 (6 bases). Trimming cost V 7 bases and J 2 bases, with 13 bases left between them. Germline-derived CDR1 and CDR2 are MNHEY and SVGAGI. This CDR3 spans 14 amino acids. The CDR3 bases are TGTGCCAGCACCTCGACAGGTCACACAGATACGCAGTATTTT. Translation gives CASTSTGHTDTQYF.

The chain has TRBV4-1 and TRBJ2-1; D is possibly TRBD1 (6 bases). The CDR3 spans 13 residues. V lost 6 bases and J lost 7, with 13 bases in between. Germline lookup yields CDR1 MGHRA and CDR2 YSYEKL. This chain's CDR3 is CASRDSLKNEQFF. CDR3 DNA: TGCGCCAGCAGGGACAGCCTTAAAAATGAGCAGTTCTTC.

There are a few counts of this clone. This chain connects TRBV28 to TRBJ1-5, with D possibly TRBD1 on 6 matching bases. CDR1 and CDR2 (germline): MDHEN, SYDVKM. This CDR3 has 17 amino acids. Trimming stripped 3 bases from V and 5 bases from J, with 20 bases between. CDR3 coding DNA: TGTGCCAGCAGTTTTCTCTCGTTTAGGGGGTTCGATCAGCCCCAGCATTTT. Amino acid sequence: CASSFLSFRGFDQPQHF.

The chain recombines TRBV2 with TRBJ1-4; the D is unclear. Trimming stripped 4 bases from V and 4 bases from J, with 7 bases between. CDR1 and CDR2 from the germline V gene are SNHLY and FYNNEI. The CDR3 sequence is 13 residues long. CDR3 coding DNA: TGTGCCAGCAGTGGTAGAGGTAATGAAAAACTGTTTTTT. Protein: CASSGRGNEKLFF.

This chain links TRBV28 with TRBJ1-1; perhaps TRBD1 as D (6 bases). V gave up 7 bases and J gave up 5 bases, with 17 bases separating them. This CDR3 has 14 residues. Germline-derived CDR1 and CDR2 are MDHEN and SYDVKM. The CDR3: CASTNSGGRTEAFF. CDR3 sequence (DNA): TGTGCCAGCACCAATTCCGGGGGGCGGACTGAAGCTTTCTTT. The whole variable domain, filled in from reference TRBV28 and TRBJ1-1, reads DVKVTQSSRYLVKRTGEKVFLECVQDMDHENMFWYRQDPGLGLRLIYFSYDVKMKEKGDIPEGYSVSREKKERFSLILESASTNQTSMYLCASTNSGGRTEAFFGQGTRLTVV.

The chain carries TRBV6-4 and TRBJ2-5, with 7 nucleotides matching TRBD1. Trimming removed 5 bases from V and 2 bases from J; junction bases left unmatched: 2. The CDR3 runs 13 residues. Germline CDR1 and CDR2: MRHNA and SNTAGT. CDR3 coding DNA: TGTGCCAGCAGTCGGGACAGTCAAGAGACCCAGTACTTC. As protein: CASSRDSQETQYF.

The chain combines TRBV5-1 with TRBJ2-5, with 7 bases lining up with TRBD2. V lost 5 bases to trimming and J lost 5 bases; unmatched junction nucleotides: 3. CDR1 and CDR2 (germline): SGHRS, YFSETQ. This CDR3 is 12 amino acids long. In DNA, the CDR3 is TGCGCCAGCAGGAGGGAGGGTGAGACCCAGTACTTC. Amino acid sequence: CASRREGETQYF. The whole variable domain, filled in from reference TRBV5-1 and TRBJ2-5, reads KAGVTQTPRYLIKTRGQQVTLSCSPISGHRSVSWYQQTPGQGLQFLFEYFSETQRNKGNFPGRFSGRQFSNSRSEMNVSTLELGDSALYLCASRREGETQYFGPGTRLLVL.

This chain uses TRBV10-1 with TRBJ2-1; no reliable D call. CDR1 is WNHNN and CDR2 is SYGVQD in the germline V gene (reference sequence). This CDR3 has 13 residues. V was trimmed by 3 bases and J by 9 bases, leaving 12 bases between them. The CDR3: CASSEARSAEQFF. Here the CDR3 DNA reads TGCGCCAGCAGTGAAGCCCGGAGTGCTGAGCAGTTCTTC.

Only a few counts were recorded for this clone. The V and J genes are TRBV19 and TRBJ2-7; 9 nucleotides align to TRBD1. Germline CDR1 and CDR2: LNHDA and SQIVND (reference sequence). The CDR3 contains 15 residues. After removal of 9 bases from V and 1 base from J, the junction contained 10 bases not matched to a gene. CDR3 sequence (DNA): TGTGCCAGGAGGGACAGGGCCGATCCATCCTACGAGCAGTACGTC. It specifies CARRDRADPSYEQYV.

The chain carries TRBV4-1 and TRBJ1-6; D ambiguous. The CDR3 totals 13 residues. Trimming cost V 2 bases and J 9 bases, with 8 bases left between them. Germline V gene data show CDR1 as MGHRA and CDR2 as YSYEKL. Written as DNA, the CDR3 is TGCGCCAGCAGCCAATTAGGAGGTTCACCCCTCCACTTT. Its translation: CASSQLGGSPLHF.

The CDR3 bases are TGTGCCAGCAGAAGGACAGCTTTAGCAACTAATGAAAAACTGTTTTTT. It codes for CASRRTALATNEKLFF. This sequence joins TRBV28 and TRBJ1-4, with D possibly TRBD1 on 6 matching bases. This CDR3 has 16 amino acids. The germline CDR1 and CDR2 sequences are MDHEN and SYDVKM. V was cut by 6 bases and J by 0 bases, with 14 bases left in between.